A selection of T cell receptor beta chains follows, all from one sample in a study of human T cells and chemical hapten exposure. TCRdb independently ran MiXCR on the RACE reads; one entry per CDR3 protein. Of about 120,000 distinct CDR3 sequences in the sample, around 10% are singletons; the top ten hold around 1.4%. The source material was whole blood, sampled in connection with sensitization to the hapten diphenylcyclopropenone (DPC). The receptors were sampled from a woman aged 50 to 60 with alopecia areata. Some clones in this sample may be carry-over from other donors' samples. CDR3s include the opening cysteine and the closing phenylalanine or tryptophan. Fields, in order: V gene, clone size, D gene, J gene, CDR3 DNA, CDR3 protein. D genes are given only for firm matches. Expanded clones are given a class, and other clones once, few, many or no size at all.

v_gene: TRBV7-2; abundance: -; d_gene: -; j_gene: TRBJ1-1; CDR3nt: TGTGCCAGCACCTCTTACACTGAAGCTTTCTTT; CDR3aa: CASTSYTEAFF
v_gene: TRBV27; abundance: -; d_gene: -; j_gene: TRBJ1-2; CDR3nt: TGTGCCAGCAGTTTACGAGGCAGTCCGGGCTACACCTTC; CDR3aa: CASSLRGSPGYTF
v_gene: TRBV29-1; abundance: few; d_gene: -; j_gene: TRBJ1-3; CDR3nt: TGCAGCGTCTTACCTGGCCTCTCCTCTGGAAACACCATATATTTT; CDR3aa: CSVLPGLSSGNTIYF
v_gene: TRBV10-1; abundance: -; d_gene: -; j_gene: TRBJ1-5; CDR3nt: TGCGCCAGCAGCCCCAGAGGGATAGTCCGGCCCCAGCATTTT; CDR3aa: CASSPRGIVRPQHF
v_gene: TRBV10-2; abundance: -; d_gene: -; j_gene: TRBJ1-6; CDR3nt: TGCGCCAGCAGTGACAGGTCTCCTCCCAAGGGAGACTTT; CDR3aa: CASSDRSPPKGDF
v_gene: TRBV28; abundance: -; d_gene: TRBD1; j_gene: TRBJ1-5; CDR3nt: TGTGCCAGCAGTTTATTCTGGCAGGGGGGGGATCAGCCCCAGCATTTT; CDR3aa: CASSLFWQGGDQPQHF
v_gene: TRBV18; abundance: many; d_gene: -; j_gene: TRBJ2-5; CDR3nt: TGTGCCAGCTCACCCGGACGAGTCCAAGAGACCCAGTACTTC; CDR3aa: CASSPGRVQETQYF
v_gene: TRBV6-2/TRBV6-3; abundance: -; d_gene: -; j_gene: TRBJ2-1; CDR3nt: TGTGCCAGCAGTTACCTCAATAACAATGAGCAGTTCTTC; CDR3aa: CASSYLNNNEQFF
v_gene: TRBV21-1; abundance: -; d_gene: -; j_gene: TRBJ2-1; CDR3nt: TGTGCCAGCAGCATTCGACAGGGCCACTACAATGAGCAGTTCTTC; CDR3aa: CASSIRQGHYNEQFF
v_gene: TRBV3-1; abundance: many; d_gene: -; j_gene: TRBJ1-2; CDR3nt: TGTGCCAGCAGCCAAGATGCGGGGGATGGCTACACCTTC; CDR3aa: CASSQDAGDGYTF
v_gene: TRBV12-3/TRBV12-4; abundance: few; d_gene: -; j_gene: TRBJ2-1; CDR3nt: TGTGCCAGCAGTTTTGTGGGTGAGCAGTTCTTC; CDR3aa: CASSFVGEQFF
v_gene: TRBV10-1; abundance: few; d_gene: -; j_gene: TRBJ1-1; CDR3nt: TGCGCCAGCAGCGCTACTCTCGGGGAAGGGACTGAAGCTTTCTTT; CDR3aa: CASSATLGEGTEAFF
v_gene: TRBV10-3; abundance: few; d_gene: -; j_gene: TRBJ1-5; CDR3nt: TGTGCCATCAGCGCCTCGACAGGTCCGAGCAATCAGCCCCAGCATTTT; CDR3aa: CAISASTGPSNQPQHF
v_gene: TRBV6-1; abundance: many; d_gene: -; j_gene: TRBJ2-4; CDR3nt: TGTGCCAGCAGTGAACAAAGTTTCAGGACTTCAGCCAAAAACATTCAGTACTTC; CDR3aa: CASSEQSFRTSAKNIQYF
v_gene: TRBV7-2; abundance: few; d_gene: -; j_gene: TRBJ1-2; CDR3nt: TGTGCCAGCAGCTCAACGGGGACGGGAGGGACTAACTATGGCTACACCTTC; CDR3aa: CASSSTGTGGTNYGYTF
v_gene: TRBV13; abundance: many; d_gene: -; j_gene: TRBJ2-2; CDR3nt: TGTGCCAGCAGGAAGGCCCGATCCCTCCTTGGGGAGCTGTTTTTT; CDR3aa: CASRKARSLLGELFF
v_gene: TRBV28; abundance: -; d_gene: -; j_gene: TRBJ2-7; CDR3nt: TGTGCCAGCAGTTCCTGGACTGGGAGCTCCTACGAGCAGTACTTC; CDR3aa: CASSSWTGSSYEQYF
v_gene: TRBV28; abundance: -; d_gene: -; j_gene: TRBJ2-7; CDR3nt: TGTGCCAGCAGTTTGGGAGGGGGCCCGGGACCTTACGAGCAGTACTTC; CDR3aa: CASSLGGGPGPYEQYF
v_gene: TRBV7-2; abundance: -; d_gene: -; j_gene: TRBJ1-5; CDR3nt: TGTGCCAGCAGCTTAGATGGGGGCTCCAATCAGCCCCAGCATTTT; CDR3aa: CASSLDGGSNQPQHF
v_gene: TRBV23-1; abundance: -; d_gene: -; j_gene: TRBJ2-7; CDR3nt: TGCGCCAGCAGTAACAGGGCCCTATCCTCCTACGAGCAGTACTTC; CDR3aa: CASSNRALSSYEQYF
v_gene: TRBV28; abundance: many; d_gene: -; j_gene: TRBJ1-2; CDR3nt: TGTGCCAGCAGTTTTCAGGTCTATGGCTACACCTTC; CDR3aa: CASSFQVYGYTF
v_gene: TRBV6-2/TRBV6-3; abundance: few; d_gene: -; j_gene: TRBJ1-5; CDR3nt: TGTGCCAGCAGGGAAGGTAGATTCAATCAGCCCCAGCATTTT; CDR3aa: CASREGRFNQPQHF
v_gene: TRBV28; abundance: -; d_gene: -; j_gene: TRBJ1-3; CDR3nt: TGTGCCAGTCTCCGGGACCCGGGGGGAAACACCATATATTTT; CDR3aa: CASLRDPGGNTIYF
v_gene: TRBV29-1; abundance: few; d_gene: -; j_gene: TRBJ1-5; CDR3nt: TGCAGCGTTGCATCAGGGAACGGCAATCAGCCCCAGCATTTT; CDR3aa: CSVASGNGNQPQHF
v_gene: TRBV28; abundance: few; d_gene: TRBD2; j_gene: TRBJ2-3; CDR3nt: TGTGCCAGCAACGAAGCGGGAGGTACAGATACGCAGTATTTT; CDR3aa: CASNEAGGTDTQYF
v_gene: TRBV18; abundance: few; d_gene: -; j_gene: TRBJ1-1; CDR3nt: TGTGCCAGCTCACCAGGCCACACTGAAGCTTTCTTT; CDR3aa: CASSPGHTEAFF
v_gene: TRBV28; abundance: few; d_gene: -; j_gene: TRBJ2-2; CDR3nt: TGTGCCAGCAAGGGCCCCTGGACCGGGGAGCTGTTTTTT; CDR3aa: CASKGPWTGELFF
v_gene: TRBV4-2; abundance: few; d_gene: -; j_gene: TRBJ1-6; CDR3nt: TGTGCCAGCAGCCCACTTTCCGAACAGGGACGGGATTCACCCCTCCACTTT; CDR3aa: CASSPLSEQGRDSPLHF
v_gene: TRBV11-2; abundance: many; d_gene: TRBD1; j_gene: TRBJ1-1; CDR3nt: TGTGCCAGCAGCCCCCAGGGGGGACTTGAAGCTTTCTTT; CDR3aa: CASSPQGGLEAFF
v_gene: TRBV3-1; abundance: many; d_gene: TRBD2; j_gene: TRBJ2-2; CDR3nt: TGTGCCAGCAGCCCAACTAGCGGGAGCGACACCGGGGAGCTGTTTTTT; CDR3aa: CASSPTSGSDTGELFF
v_gene: TRBV7-6; abundance: -; d_gene: -; j_gene: TRBJ1-1; CDR3nt: TGTGCCAGCAGCTTAGGCCTCTTGAACACTGAAGCTTTCTTT; CDR3aa: CASSLGLLNTEAFF
v_gene: TRBV7-9; abundance: few; d_gene: -; j_gene: TRBJ2-2; CDR3nt: TGTGCCAGCAGCTTGGAGAGAACCGGGGAGCTGTTTTTT; CDR3aa: CASSLERTGELFF
v_gene: TRBV28; abundance: few; d_gene: TRBD1; j_gene: TRBJ1-5; CDR3nt: TGTGCCAGCAGTTGGGGACAGATTAATCAGCCCCAGCATTTT; CDR3aa: CASSWGQINQPQHF
v_gene: TRBV13; abundance: -; d_gene: TRBD2; j_gene: TRBJ2-7; CDR3nt: TGTGCCAGCAGCCCCCAAGGAGCGGGAGGGTACGAGCAGTACTTC; CDR3aa: CASSPQGAGGYEQYF
v_gene: TRBV6-5; abundance: -; d_gene: TRBD2; j_gene: TRBJ2-5; CDR3nt: TGTGCCAGCAGTTACGGTGGCGGGGGGGCCGGAGAGACCCAGTACTTC; CDR3aa: CASSYGGGGAGETQYF
v_gene: TRBV5-6; abundance: once; d_gene: TRBD2; j_gene: TRBJ2-1; CDR3nt: TGTGCCAGCAGCCCATCACTAGCGGGAGCAGTGCGGCAGTTCTTC; CDR3aa: CASSPSLAGAVRQFF
v_gene: TRBV6-2/TRBV6-3; abundance: many; d_gene: -; j_gene: TRBJ1-1; CDR3nt: TGTGCCAGCAGTTACTCCCAGGGGAAGTCGCCGAACACTGAAGCTTTCTTT; CDR3aa: CASSYSQGKSPNTEAFF
v_gene: TRBV12-3/TRBV12-4; abundance: many; d_gene: -; j_gene: TRBJ2-4; CDR3nt: TGTGCCAGCAGTTTAGCGCGGGCGATAAACCCTCAGTACTTC; CDR3aa: CASSLARAINPQYF
v_gene: TRBV28; abundance: -; d_gene: TRBD1; j_gene: TRBJ1-5; CDR3nt: TGTGCCAGCAGTTTATCCGGGACAGGGGGCTTTCAGCCCCAGCATTTT; CDR3aa: CASSLSGTGGFQPQHF
v_gene: TRBV29-1; abundance: -; d_gene: -; j_gene: TRBJ2-1; CDR3nt: TGCAGCGCCCTGGCCAGGGGGGTGGACAATGAGCAGTTCTTC; CDR3aa: CSALARGVDNEQFF
v_gene: TRBV29-1; abundance: few; d_gene: -; j_gene: TRBJ2-1; CDR3nt: TGCAGCGTTGTAGGGCCCCTCTCCTACAATGAGCAGTTCTTC; CDR3aa: CSVVGPLSYNEQFF
v_gene: TRBV4-1; abundance: -; d_gene: -; j_gene: TRBJ2-7; CDR3nt: TGCGCCAGCAGCCAAGATAGTGAGACGTCCCTCTGGTCCGGGGACTACGAGCAGTACTTC; CDR3aa: CASSQDSETSLWSGDYEQYF
v_gene: TRBV12-3/TRBV12-4; abundance: -; d_gene: -; j_gene: TRBJ2-7; CDR3nt: TGTGCCAGCAGTTTTGAGGCAGGCTCCTACGAGCAGTACTTC; CDR3aa: CASSFEAGSYEQYF
v_gene: TRBV7-6; abundance: many; d_gene: -; j_gene: TRBJ2-3; CDR3nt: TGTGCCAGCAGCCAATCTCGGACACGGCGCACAGATACGCAGTATTTT; CDR3aa: CASSQSRTRRTDTQYF
v_gene: TRBV7-2; abundance: few; d_gene: -; j_gene: TRBJ2-1; CDR3nt: TGTGCCAGCAGCTCCTACTCCGGGGAGCAGTTCTTC; CDR3aa: CASSSYSGEQFF
v_gene: TRBV28; abundance: few; d_gene: TRBD1; j_gene: TRBJ1-4; CDR3nt: TGTGCCAGCAGTTACAGGGGGAAACTGTTTTTT; CDR3aa: CASSYRGKLFF
v_gene: TRBV5-4; abundance: -; d_gene: -; j_gene: TRBJ1-1; CDR3nt: TGTGCCAGCAGTCGATGGGCTGGGGAGGGTGAAGCTTTCTTT; CDR3aa: CASSRWAGEGEAFF
v_gene: TRBV2; abundance: few; d_gene: -; j_gene: TRBJ1-2; CDR3nt: TGTGCCAGCACGAGCCTATTTGAGGGCTACACCTTC; CDR3aa: CASTSLFEGYTF
v_gene: TRBV18; abundance: few; d_gene: TRBD1; j_gene: TRBJ1-2; CDR3nt: TGTGCCAGCTCACCAGTTCCAGGGGGAAGGGGCTATGGCTACACCTTC; CDR3aa: CASSPVPGGRGYGYTF
v_gene: TRBV4-1; abundance: -; d_gene: -; j_gene: TRBJ1-2; CDR3nt: TGCGCCAGCAGCCAAGGACAGGCCCTTGGCTATGGCTACACCTTC; CDR3aa: CASSQGQALGYGYTF
v_gene: TRBV18; abundance: -; d_gene: -; j_gene: TRBJ1-3; CDR3nt: TGTGCCAGCTCACCCCAAACCTCTGGAAACACCATATATTTT; CDR3aa: CASSPQTSGNTIYF
v_gene: TRBV19; abundance: few; d_gene: TRBD1; j_gene: TRBJ1-5; CDR3nt: TGTGCCAGTAGTATCGGAGGCAGGGGGGGAGGGTTCAATCAGCCCCAGCATTTT; CDR3aa: CASSIGGRGGGFNQPQHF